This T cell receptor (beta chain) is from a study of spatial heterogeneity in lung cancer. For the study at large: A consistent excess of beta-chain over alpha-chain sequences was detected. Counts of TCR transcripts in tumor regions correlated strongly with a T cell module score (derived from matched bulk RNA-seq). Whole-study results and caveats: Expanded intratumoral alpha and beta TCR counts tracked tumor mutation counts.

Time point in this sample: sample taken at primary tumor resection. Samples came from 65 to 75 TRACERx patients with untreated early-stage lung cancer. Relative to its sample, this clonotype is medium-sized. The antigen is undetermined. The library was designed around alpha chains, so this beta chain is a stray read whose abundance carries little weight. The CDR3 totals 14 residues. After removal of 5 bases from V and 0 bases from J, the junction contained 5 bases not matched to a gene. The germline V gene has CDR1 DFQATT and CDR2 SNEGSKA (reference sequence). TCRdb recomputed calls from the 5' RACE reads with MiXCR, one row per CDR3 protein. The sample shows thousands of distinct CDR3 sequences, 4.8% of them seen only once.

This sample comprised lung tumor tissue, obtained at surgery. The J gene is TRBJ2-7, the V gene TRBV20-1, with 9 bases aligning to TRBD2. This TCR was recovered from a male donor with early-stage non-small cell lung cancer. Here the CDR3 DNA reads TGCAGTGCTCTTAGCGGGGGAAACTCCTACGAGCAGTACTTC. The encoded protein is CSALSGGNSYEQYF.